The present entry profiles one T cell receptor beta chain with its context. The data stem from a study of blood T cell repertoires in COVID-19. Study in general: COVID-19 samples collected from the United States, Italy and Spain covered acute and convalescent phases. PBMCs, B-cell-depleted T cells, or T cells provided the cDNA or gDNA that made up the material.

Original methodology: From reference gene primer amplification, estimates of nucleated cell counts were derived. TCRdb keeps only in-frame clones here, not all; method: immunoSEQ multiplex PCR. D and trimming were read from the DNA, whereas the V and J calls and clone size are those reported in that table. Altogether 150,000 to 200,000 clones are present, 65% to 85% being singletons, with the ten largest covering roughly a fifth. Germline V gives CDR1 LGHNA, CDR2 YSLEER. Trimming cost V 4 bases and J 1 base, with 11 bases left between them. The CDR3 spans 15 residues. Input material: peripheral blood. This chain joins TRBV4-3 and TRBJ2-1, with D tentatively TRBD2 (6 bases). The TCR was taken from a woman in her seventies who had recovered from COVID-19. CDR3 sequence reads: CASSPEGSSYNEQFF. CDR3 DNA: TGCGCCAGCAGCCCGGAGGGGAGTTCCTACAATGAGCAGTTCTTC.